This T cell receptor (beta chain) was identified during a study of T cell responses to AZD1222 COVID-19 vaccine. This CDR3 has 13 amino acids. Germline CDR1 is DFQATT and CDR2 is SNEGSKA (reference sequence). The germline V and J ends were trimmed by 5 bases and 0 bases, with 7 bases remaining between them. Measured with immunoSEQ multiplex PCR; TCRdb has only the in-frame clones, and not every one. The table includes 130,000 or so clones, roughly 93% detected once. About this clone: What it binds is not known.

General observations from the study: Close to half of spike-specific TCRs reportedly recognize unmutated variant regions.

Specimen: peripheral blood, collected on day 0 of AZD1222 vaccination. The V and J genes are TRBV20-1 and TRBJ2-2, with D hard to call. The origin of this receptor is an adult in good health. The CDR3 reads CSARGTNTGELFF. In nucleotides, the CDR3 is TGCAGTGCTCGTGGTACGAACACCGGGGAGCTGTTTTTT.